A single sample is the source of the 15 T cell receptor beta chains below, sequenced in a study of patients and donors after allogeneic stem cell transplantation. Each CDR3 protein gets one entry after TCRdb re-called the RT-PCR reads with MiXCR. The sample contains roughly 21,000 distinct CDR3 sequences, around 30% of which appear only once. Sequenced sample: blood, either unsorted or a sorted T cell fraction (not recorded which). The receptors come from a human donor who was either an allogeneic HSCT recipient or a stem cell or donor lymphocyte infusion donor (not recorded which). It is not recorded whose cells these are; they may come from a transplant donor.

This clonotype has just a few counts. The gene calls are TRBV12-3 or TRBV12-4 and TRBJ2-3, with 11 positions matching TRBD2. Trimming removed 5 bases from V and 3 bases from J; junction bases left unmatched: 4. The CDR3 totals 15 residues. This chain's CDR3 is CASSRLAGKTDTQYF. Written as DNA, the CDR3 is TGTGCCAGCAGTCGACTAGCGGGAAAAACAGATACGCAGTATTTT.

This chain joins TRBV5-1 and TRBJ1-6, with 7 bases fitting TRBD1. The CDR3 has 13 amino acids. Germline CDR1 and CDR2: SGHRS and YFSETQ. Germline trimming cut 9 bases from V and 9 bases from J; bases unmatched to any gene: 9. As DNA, the CDR3 is TGCGCCACCGGGGACAGTCCTTTTTCACCCCTCCACTTT. Protein: CATGDSPFSPLHF.

V and J are TRBV6-6 and TRBJ1-6; D is ambiguous. The CDR3 extends over 11 amino acids. Germline loops: CDR1 MNHNY, CDR2 SVGAGI (reference sequence). Trimming removed 5 bases at V and 9 bases at J, with 5 bases between. The CDR3: CASSNPSPLHF. In DNA form, the CDR3 reads TGTGCCAGCAGTAACCCTTCACCCCTCCACTTT.

CDR3 in DNA: TGCGCCAGCTCCCGGGGACCCGAAGAGACCCAGTACTTC. As protein: CASSRGPEETQYF. The chain carries TRBV5-1 and TRBJ2-5, with D perhaps TRBD1 or TRBD2 (5 bases each). Germline loops: CDR1 SGHRS, CDR2 YFSETQ. CDR3 length: 13 residues. V was pared by 7 bases and J by 3 bases, with 13 bases between.

This clonotype was seen a handful of times. CDR3 nucleotides: TGCGCCAGCAGCTTGGACAGGGATTCACCCCTCCACTTT. Protein: CASSLDRDSPLHF. This chain connects TRBV5-1 to TRBJ1-6, with D possibly matching TRBD1 (6 bases). Germline V lookup: CDR1 SGHRS, CDR2 YFSETQ. The CDR3 length is 13 residues. The V gene lost 0 bases and the J gene lost 8 bases, with 6 bases spanning the gap.

This clonotype was counted a few times. The rearrangement uses TRBV10-3 and TRBJ1-2, with D uncertain. In germline, CDR1 is ENHRY, CDR2 SYGVKD. This CDR3 spans 14 amino acids. The V end lost 2 bases, the J end lost 2 bases, and 9 bases lay between the germline ends. CDR3 coding DNA: TGTGCCATCAGTGAGCTTGGGTTCAACTATGGCTACACCTTC. This codes for CAISELGFNYGYTF.

This clonotype is large in the sample. The chain recombines TRBV10-3 with TRBJ2-2, with D possibly matching TRBD1 (5 bases). V was trimmed by 4 bases and J by 0 bases, leaving 6 bases between them. The CDR3 runs to 14 residues. Germline V gene data show CDR1 as ENHRY and CDR2 as SYGVKD. The CDR3 DNA reads TGTGCCATCAGTGTAGGGGCGAACACCGGGGAGCTGTTTTTT. Translating it yields CAISVGANTGELFF.

This clonotype showed up just a few times. This rearrangement joins TRBV9 to TRBJ1-2; D is possibly TRBD1 (5 bases). Germline values: CDR1 SGDLS, CDR2 YYNGEE. This CDR3 has 16 amino acids. Trimming removed 0 bases from V and 4 bases from J, with 16 bases in between. CDR3 sequence: CASSVGPRGFGYGYTF. CDR3 bases: TGTGCCAGCAGCGTAGGGCCCCGGGGCTTCGGCTATGGCTACACCTTC.

This clonotype was counted many times. The chain is built from TRBV9 and TRBJ1-1; no reliable D call. The germline CDR1 and CDR2 sequences are SGDLS and YYNGEE. V shed 3 bases and J shed 3 bases, with 9 bases lying between them. CDR3 length equals 13 residues. The CDR3 reads CASSATAHTEAFF. CDR3 DNA: TGTGCCAGCAGCGCCACGGCCCACACTGAAGCTTTCTTT.

This chain uses TRBV9 with TRBJ2-5; D unclear. Trimming shortened V by 0 bases and J by 1 base, and 7 bases separated the two germline ends. The CDR3 is made up of 14 amino acids. From germline, CDR1 is SGDLS and CDR2 YYNGEE. The CDR3 reads CASSVGRVQETQYF. CDR3 DNA sequence: TGTGCCAGCAGCGTAGGGAGAGTCCAAGAGACCCAGTACTTC.

J is TRBJ1-1 and V is TRBV5-5; 10 bases line up with TRBD1. The germline V gene encodes CDR1 SGHKS and CDR2 YYEKEE (reference sequence). After removal of 3 bases from V and 2 bases from J, the junction contained 7 bases not matched to a gene. The CDR3 consists of 16 residues. In nucleotides, the CDR3 is TGTGCCAGCAGCTCCACTAGACAGGGGGCCAACACTGAAGCTTTCTTT. The encoded protein is CASSSTRQGANTEAFF.

The V call is TRBV2, the J call TRBJ1-5, with D tentatively TRBD1 (6 bases). The CDR3 sequence is 12 residues long. Trimming removed 5 bases at V and 11 bases at J, with 13 bases between. Germline V lookup: CDR1 SNHLY, CDR2 FYNNEI. The CDR3 region is CASSCRGSSQHF. Written as DNA, the CDR3 is TGTGCCAGCAGTTGTAGGGGGAGCTCCCAGCATTTT.

This clonotype was recorded many times. The chain is built from TRBV27 and TRBJ2-1, with 12 bases matching TRBD1. CDR3 length: 16 amino acids. J gave up 7 bases and V 6 bases, and 10 bases lay outside the gene matches. Germline lookup yields CDR1 MNHEY and CDR2 SMNVEV (reference sequence). The CDR3 sequence is CASSSSGTGGKNEQFF. Here the CDR3 DNA reads TGTGCCAGCAGCAGCTCCGGGACAGGGGGCAAGAATGAGCAGTTCTTC.

The chain combines TRBV4-2 with TRBJ1-6; maybe TRBD1 (5 bases). Looked up from germline, CDR1 is LGHNA and CDR2 is YNFKEQ. The V gene lost 0 bases and the J gene lost 6 bases, with 12 bases spanning the gap. The length of the CDR3 is 16 residues. For the CDR3, the DNA is TGTGCCAGCAGCCAAGATTGGGGGGTTCCTAATTCACCCCTCCACTTT. This encodes CASSQDWGVPNSPLHF.

The chain is built from TRBV28 and TRBJ1-5; no clear D gene. This CDR3 is 15 amino acids long. Trimming pared 3 bases from V and 4 bases from J, leaving 13 bases between. Germline lookup yields CDR1 MDHEN and CDR2 SYDVKM. The CDR3 region has the DNA TGTGCCAGCAGTTTGTCCGGACCGGGAAATCAGCCCCAGCATTTT. Amino acids: CASSLSGPGNQPQHF.